This entry features one TCR beta chain sequence. This entry is derived from a study of blood T cell repertoires in COVID-19. The overall study: Specimens from acute and convalescent COVID-19 originated in the United States, Italy and Spain. Sources were T cells, B-cell-depleted T cells, or PBMCs; the material itself was cDNA or gDNA.

The authors' processing: Amplifying reference gene primers gave estimates of nucleated cell counts. Profiling relied on immunoSEQ multiplex PCR, and the TCRdb table lists in-frame clones only, not all of them. V and J calls and clone size are copied from that table; D and trimming were computed from the DNA. The sample shows approximately 360,000 clones, more than 80% of them seen only once. Per germline, CDR1 SGHTA and CDR2 FQGNSA. With 4 bases clipped from V and 10 bases from J, the junction kept 13 bases outside the gene matches. The CDR3 runs to 15 residues. The specimen was peripheral blood. This TCR was sampled from a man aged 40-55 years with acute or convalescent COVID-19. The genes are TRBV7-2 and TRBJ1-1, with 9 bases that match TRBD1. The CDR3 DNA follows: TGTGCCAGCAGCTCTACCCGGGACAGGGTGATCGGAGCTTTCTTT. It translates to CASSSTRDRVIGAFF.